The rows below give T cell receptor beta chains drawn from one sample of a study of shared clonotypes between healthy human individuals. TCRdb's copy holds only in-frame clones and misses some; the assay was immunoSEQ multiplex PCR. The sample lists about 2,200,000 clones, more than 85% occurring once. Sequencing input: naive CD8+ T cells from PBMCs. Source of these receptors: a young man in good health. Some clones in this sample may be carry-over from other donors' samples. The CDR3 runs from the conserved cysteine through the conserved F or W. A D gene is named only where the DNA matches it firmly. The listing skips clone size in some rows; elsewhere it reads once, few, many or a size class.

TRBV18	TRBJ2-1	-	-	TGTGCCAGCTCACCACTAGGAGAGGTCAATGAGCAGTTCTTC	CASSPLGEVNEQFF
TRBV9	TRBJ1-5	-	-	TGTGCCAGCAGCGCGAGCAACAGGCGCAATCAGCCCCAGCATTTT	CASSASNRRNQPQHF
TRBV7-9	TRBJ1-3	-	-	TGTGCCAGCAGCTTACCTGGAAACACCATATATTTT	CASSLPGNTIYF
TRBV11-1	TRBJ2-7	-	TRBD1	TGTGCCAGCAGCTTGAAGGGACAGGGATTATCCTACGAGCAGTACTTC	CASSLKGQGLSYEQYF
TRBV28	TRBJ2-1	-	-	TGTGCCAGCAGTCCTGTAGCACGCCATGAGCAGTTCTTC	CASSPVARHEQFF
TRBV28	TRBJ1-4	-	-	TGTGCCAGCAGTTGGTTCCGGGACACCGGAACAAATGAAAAACTGTTTTTT	CASSWFRDTGTNEKLFF
TRBV27	TRBJ2-7	-	TRBD2	TGTGCCAGCAGTTTAGTCTGGACTAGCGGGAGTCAGGAGCAGTACTTC	CASSLVWTSGSQEQYF
TRBV15	TRBJ2-5	-	-	TGTGCCACCAGCCCGTCTGGGGGGTTAGAGACCCAGTACTTC	CATSPSGGLETQYF
TRBV28	TRBJ2-7	-	-	TGTGCCAGCAGTTTTGAGGGCCTTTACGAGCAGTACTTC	CASSFEGLYEQYF
TRBV7-4	TRBJ2-4	-	TRBD2	TGTGCCAGCAGCTTAGCGATTAGGGGCGGGAGTTGGTCGTCGGGGAACATTCAGTACTTC	CASSLAIRGGSWSSGNIQYF
TRBV7-9	TRBJ2-1	-	-	TGTGCCAGCAGTTGGGGGGTGGCCTACAATGAGCAGTTCTTC	CASSWGVAYNEQFF
TRBV19	TRBJ2-7	-	-	TGTGCCAGTAGTATAGGTCCTTTCTACGAGCAGTACTTC	CASSIGPFYEQYF
TRBV4-2	TRBJ1-1	few	-	TGTGCCAGCAGCCAAGCGAACACTGAAGCTTTCTTT	CASSQANTEAFF
TRBV9	TRBJ1-1	once	-	TGTGCCAGCAGCGTGGGCGAGAACACTGAAGCTTTCTTT	CASSVGENTEAFF
TRBV19	TRBJ2-1	-	TRBD2	TGTGCCAGTAGTATAGGAGCGGGGAAATACAATGAGCAGTTCTTC	CASSIGAGKYNEQFF
TRBV6-5	TRBJ2-7	-	TRBD1	TGTGCCAGCAGTGTACAGGGGGGCTACGAGCAGTACTTC	CASSVQGGYEQYF
TRBV6-1	TRBJ2-3	-	TRBD2	TGTGCCAGCAGTGAGGGACTAGCGGTCGGGGAAGATACGCAGTATTTT	CASSEGLAVGEDTQYF
TRBV5-1	TRBJ1-2	-	TRBD1	TGCGCCAGCAGCCCTACCGGGACAGCCATCTATGGCTACACCTTC	CASSPTGTAIYGYTF
TRBV11-1	TRBJ2-5	-	TRBD2	TGTGCCAGCAGCTTAGAGTCGGGACTAGCGGGACCTCCATGGGAGACCCAGTACTTC	CASSLESGLAGPPWETQYF
TRBV6-1	TRBJ1-1	-	-	TGTGCCAGCAGTGACTGGGGATCGGGCACTGAAGCTTTCTTT	CASSDWGSGTEAFF
TRBV9	TRBJ2-1	-	-	TGTGCCAGCAGCAACGGTGGTGAGCAGTTCTTC	CASSNGGEQFF
TRBV27	TRBJ2-1	-	TRBD2	TGTGCCAGCAGTTTATTGGGACTAGCGGGGGTCTACAATGAGCAGTTCTTC	CASSLLGLAGVYNEQFF
TRBV13	TRBJ2-3	once	-	TGTGCCAGCAGCTTACAGGGGCAATTATCGACAGATACGCAGTATTTT	CASSLQGQLSTDTQYF
TRBV30	TRBJ2-4	-	-	TGTGCCTGGATCGGGAAGGACGGAGAAAACATTCAGTACTTC	CAWIGKDGENIQYF
TRBV4-1	TRBJ1-5	-	-	TGCGCCAGCAGCCAAGCGGGGGTGGGCAATCAGCCCCAGCATTTT	CASSQAGVGNQPQHF
TRBV7-9	TRBJ1-4	-	-	TGTGCCAGCAGCTTAGCTCGACCTAAGGACGAAAAACTGTTTTTT	CASSLARPKDEKLFF
TRBV7-9	TRBJ2-5	-	TRBD1	TGTGCCAGCAGCGACCGGGACAGGGGTTGGGAGACCCAGTACTTC	CASSDRDRGWETQYF
TRBV19	TRBJ1-2	-	-	TGTGCCCCCCCTGGAGGGGGGGCGCAAGAGGGGAACTATGGCTACACCTTC	CAPPGGGAQEGNYGYTF